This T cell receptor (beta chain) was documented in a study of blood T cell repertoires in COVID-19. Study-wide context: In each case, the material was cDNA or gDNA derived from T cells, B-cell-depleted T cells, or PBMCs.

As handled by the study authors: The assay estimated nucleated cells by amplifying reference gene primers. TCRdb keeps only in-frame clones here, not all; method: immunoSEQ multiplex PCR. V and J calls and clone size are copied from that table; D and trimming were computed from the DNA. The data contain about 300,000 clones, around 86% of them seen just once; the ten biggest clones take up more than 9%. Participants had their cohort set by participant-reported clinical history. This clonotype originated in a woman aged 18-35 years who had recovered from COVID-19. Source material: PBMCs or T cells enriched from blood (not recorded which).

CDR3 coding DNA: TGCGCCAGCAGCCAAGCGGGACTAGCGGTTTCCTACGAGCAGTACTTC. As protein: CASSQAGLAVSYEQYF. The chain employs TRBV4-1 and TRBJ2-7, with 11 bases fitting TRBD2. Trimming removed 1 base from V and 1 base from J; junction bases left unmatched: 3. The CDR3 covers 16 residues. Germline CDR1 and CDR2: MGHRA and YSYEKL.